This passage covers 23 T cell receptor beta chains from one sample sequenced in a study of T cell repertoires in cytomegalovirus infection. TCRdb redid the calling of the reads with MiXCR, one entry per CDR3 protein. The sample has around 900,000 distinct CDR3 sequences, 25% to 40% seen once. No antigens are known for them. Sequenced material: cultured CD8+ T cells from PBMCs, taken from culture after CMV antigen stimulation. The receptors stem from a human donor in good health (CMV status not recorded). Some clones in this sample may be carry-over from other donors' samples.

This chain connects TRBV6-5 to TRBJ2-7; no reliable D call. Germline lookup yields CDR1 MNHEY and CDR2 SVGAGI. The ends were cut back, 6 bases at V and 6 bases at J, with 18 bases in the middle. This CDR3 contains 14 residues. The CDR3 sequence is CASSHRVRNPEQYF. CDR3 coding DNA: TGTGCCAGCAGCCACCGGGTTCGAAACCCCGAGCAGTACTTC.

This clonotype has only a few counts. The rearrangement links TRBV6-6 to TRBJ2-3; the match to TRBD1 covers 7 bases. This CDR3 contains 16 residues. Germline V gives CDR1 MNHNY, CDR2 SVGAGI (reference sequence). V lost 2 bases and J lost 1; bases outside the gene matches: 6. This chain's CDR3 is CASSYVGGQGTDTQYF. For the CDR3, the DNA is TGTGCCAGCAGTTACGTAGGGGGCCAAGGCACAGATACGCAGTATTTT.

This clonotype was picked up a small number of times. The gene calls are TRBV7-9 and TRBJ1-1, with D hard to call. Germline assignment: CDR1 SEHNR and CDR2 FQNEAQ (reference sequence). There are 18 residues in the CDR3. The V end was cut by 3 bases, the J end by 0 bases, with 20 bases between. CDR3 residues: CASSFTPTAARVNTEAFF. The CDR3 bases are TGTGCCAGCAGCTTCACCCCGACGGCCGCTAGGGTGAACACTGAAGCTTTCTTT.

The rearrangement links TRBV20-1 to TRBJ2-7; possible D gene TRBD2, 5 bases. V dropped 6 bases and J dropped 5 bases, with 23 bases sitting between them. Germline loops: CDR1 DFQATT, CDR2 SNEGSKA (reference sequence). The CDR3 covers 15 residues. The CDR3 region is CSADVGTPVGDEQYF. The CDR3 DNA reads TGCAGTGCGGACGTCGGAACTCCCGTCGGGGACGAGCAGTACTTC.

V and J are TRBV20-1 and TRBJ1-2, with 11 bases fitting TRBD1. Germline CDR1 DFQATT, CDR2 SNEGSKA (reference sequence). The junction had 7 bases not matched to a gene; V was cut back by 0 bases and J by 7 bases. The CDR3 contains 15 residues. The DNA for the CDR3 is TGCAGTGCTAGAGACTTCGGACAGGGGGCGCCTGGCTACACCTTC. It specifies CSARDFGQGAPGYTF.

This clonotype occurred a few times. This chain joins TRBV10-3 and TRBJ1-3; TRBD1 is a possible D gene (5 bases). Germline loops: CDR1 ENHRY, CDR2 SYGVKD. V lost 3 bases and J 0 bases, leaving 12 bases between the germline ends. This CDR3 is 16 amino acids long. The CDR3 nucleotides read TGTGCCATCAGTGATCCTCCGGGGGACTCTGGAAACACCATATATTTT. This encodes CAISDPPGDSGNTIYF.

The table lists this clonotype with a few counts. The chain combines TRBV7-6 with TRBJ1-5; 7 bases agree with TRBD1. V lost 4 bases, J lost 11 bases, and 5 bases stayed unmatched. The V gene's germline CDR1 is SGHVS and CDR2 FNYEAQ. The CDR3 totals 12 residues. This chain's CDR3 is CASSYDREAQHF. The CDR3 DNA sequence: TGTGCCAGCAGCTACGACAGGGAGGCCCAGCATTTT.

The V and J genes are TRBV2 and TRBJ2-2; 12 bases fit TRBD2. Per the germline V gene, CDR1 is SNHLY and CDR2 is FYNNEI. The CDR3 has 16 amino acids. Germline trimming cut 8 bases from V and 1 base from J; bases unmatched to any gene: 5. The CDR3 region has the DNA TGTGCCAGCGTTTCGACTAGCGGGGGGAACACCGGGGAGCTGTTTTTT. Translated, it gives CASVSTSGGNTGELFF.

Only a few counts were recorded for this clonotype. The chain recombines TRBV4-1 with TRBJ2-1; no reliable D call. Between the trimmed V and J ends, which lost 2 bases and 8 bases, there was a span of 7 bases. Germline CDR1 MGHRA, CDR2 YSYEKL. This CDR3 is 12 amino acids long. The CDR3 reads CASSQWVDEQFF. CDR3 nucleotide sequence: TGCGCCAGCAGCCAATGGGTGGATGAGCAGTTCTTC.

This clonotype was observed a few times. The V and J genes are TRBV2 and TRBJ2-3; D unresolved. The CDR3 has 13 residues. Deletions cut 5 bases from V and 0 bases from J, with 6 bases between. In germline, CDR1 is SNHLY, CDR2 FYNNEI. CDR3 protein: CASSYISTDTQYF. DNA for the CDR3: TGTGCCAGCAGTTATATTAGCACAGATACGCAGTATTTT.

V is TRBV4-1 and J is TRBJ2-3; D not certain. The CDR3 is 17 amino acids. Trimming took off 0 bases at V and 5 bases at J, with 18 bases between the two ends. Germline assignment: CDR1 MGHRA and CDR2 YSYEKL. As DNA, the CDR3 is TGCGCCAGCAGCCAAGATGACATTTTCGCCCCGGGAGATACGCAGTATTTT. This gives the protein CASSQDDIFAPGDTQYF.

As to this clonotype: A much bigger clone sits one base away, suggesting this may be a read error. The chain employs TRBV28 and TRBJ1-1; tentatively, D is TRBD1 (6 bases). CDR1 MDHEN and CDR2 SYDVKM come from the germline V gene. With 2 bases removed from V and 3 bases from J, the gap between germline ends came to 10 bases. The CDR3 runs 14 residues. The CDR3 reads CASSLTGTYTEAFF. Here the CDR3 DNA reads TGTGCCAGCAGTTTAACAGGGACGTACACTGAAGCTTTCTTT.

The rearrangement links TRBV7-6 to TRBJ2-1, with 11 positions matching TRBD2. CDR1 SGHVS and CDR2 FNYEAQ come from the germline V gene. There are 13 residues in the CDR3. The junction had 3 bases not matched to a gene; V was cut back by 5 bases and J by 9 bases. The CDR3 nucleotides are TGTGCCAGCAGCCAGACTAGCGGGGTTGAGCAGTTCTTC. As protein: CASSQTSGVEQFF.

This clonotype was recorded a few times. This chain connects TRBV15 to TRBJ2-7, with TRBD1 matching over 8 bases. Trimming at V came to 5 bases and at J to 4 bases, leaving 13 bases not matched to a gene. Germline-derived CDR1 and CDR2 are LNHNV and YYDKDF (reference sequence). The CDR3 runs to 16 residues. CDR3 coding DNA: TGTGCCACCAGCGACCGACAGGGGTTATTAGGATACGAGCAGTACTTC. Translation gives CATSDRQGLLGYEQYF.

The chain carries TRBV4-2 and TRBJ1-4; D uncertain. Per germline, CDR1 LGHNA and CDR2 YNFKEQ. Trimming took 1 base from V and 4 from J, leaving 13 bases between them. The CDR3 extends over 16 amino acids. This chain's CDR3 is CASSQVAVPDNEKLFF. The CDR3, as DNA: TGTGCCAGCAGCCAAGTTGCGGTCCCAGATAATGAAAAACTGTTTTTT.

This rearrangement joins TRBV2 to TRBJ2-6; no clear D. This CDR3 is 14 amino acids long. Per the germline V gene, CDR1 is SNHLY and CDR2 is FYNNEI. V dropped 3 bases and J dropped 0 bases, with 3 bases sitting between them. CDR3 DNA: TGTGCCAGCAGTGAGATCTCTGGGGCCAACGTCCTGACTTTC. Its protein product is CASSEISGANVLTF.

Regarding this clonotype: A read error may produce the germline difference seen at one junction end. The chain carries TRBV14 and TRBJ2-5; D unresolved. CDR3 size: 16 residues. Germline lookup yields CDR1 SGHDN and CDR2 FVKESK. The chain's CDR3 is CVSSHQRTFSGETQYF. In nucleotides, the CDR3 is TGTGTCAGCAGCCACCAACGGACCTTCTCCGGAGAGACCCAGTACTTC.

This clonotype showed up many times. V and J are TRBV7-6 and TRBJ2-5; tentative D call: TRBD2 (7 bases). The V end was cut by 3 bases, the J end by 1 base, with 12 bases between. The germline V gene has CDR1 SGHVS and CDR2 FNYEAQ. This CDR3 has 15 amino acids. The CDR3 spells CASSFGGGPQETQYF. CDR3 nucleotides: TGTGCCAGCAGCTTCGGCGGGGGCCCCCAAGAGACCCAGTACTTC.

This clonotype has more than one count but fewer than ten. This chain links TRBV7-9 with TRBJ2-2, with 10 bases identical to TRBD2. With 2 bases clipped from V and 4 bases from J, the junction kept 4 bases outside the gene matches. Germline V gene sequence: CDR1 SEHNR, CDR2 FQNEAQ (reference sequence). The CDR3 consists of 16 residues. This CDR3 reads CASSLFLAGVTGELFF. The CDR3 DNA follows: TGTGCCAGCAGCTTATTCCTAGCGGGGGTCACCGGGGAGCTGTTTTTT.

The chain has TRBV2 and TRBJ2-2, with D unclear. This CDR3 has 14 residues. The V and J ends lost 8 bases and 5 bases respectively, with 15 bases between them. Germline CDR1 SNHLY, CDR2 FYNNEI. For the CDR3, the DNA is TGTGCCAGCCCCGGACCCTTGGGGACCGGGGAGCTGTTTTTT. Its protein product is CASPGPLGTGELFF.

The V and J genes are TRBV19 and TRBJ1-1, with TRBD1 identical over 7 bases. With 4 bases clipped from V and 4 bases from J, the junction kept 6 bases outside the gene matches. In germline, CDR1 is LNHDA, CDR2 SQIVND (reference sequence). The CDR3 length is 14 residues. The CDR3 DNA reads TGTGCCAGTAGTACATCCCCAGGGGGCACTGAAGCTTTCTTT. Residues: CASSTSPGGTEAFF.

The chain couples TRBV7-8 to TRBJ1-5; 7 bases match TRBD1. This CDR3 comprises 15 residues. Germline V lookup: CDR1 SGHVS, CDR2 FQNEAQ. J gave up 3 bases and V 5 bases, and 7 bases lay outside the gene matches. CDR3 DNA sequence: TGTGCCAGCAGCCTACGGGGACAGCCCAATCAGCCCCAGCATTTT. This encodes CASSLRGQPNQPQHF.

Ten or more counts support this clonotype. The chain joins TRBV7-6 to TRBJ2-7; D may be TRBD2 (5 bases). Deletions cut 1 base from V and 2 bases from J, with 12 bases between. The CDR3 loop spans 15 amino acids. Germline CDR1 and CDR2: SGHVS and FNYEAQ. The DNA for the CDR3 is TGTGCCAGCAGCTTAGGGCATGGGAGACCCTACGAGCAGTACTTC. Its translation is CASSLGHGRPYEQYF.